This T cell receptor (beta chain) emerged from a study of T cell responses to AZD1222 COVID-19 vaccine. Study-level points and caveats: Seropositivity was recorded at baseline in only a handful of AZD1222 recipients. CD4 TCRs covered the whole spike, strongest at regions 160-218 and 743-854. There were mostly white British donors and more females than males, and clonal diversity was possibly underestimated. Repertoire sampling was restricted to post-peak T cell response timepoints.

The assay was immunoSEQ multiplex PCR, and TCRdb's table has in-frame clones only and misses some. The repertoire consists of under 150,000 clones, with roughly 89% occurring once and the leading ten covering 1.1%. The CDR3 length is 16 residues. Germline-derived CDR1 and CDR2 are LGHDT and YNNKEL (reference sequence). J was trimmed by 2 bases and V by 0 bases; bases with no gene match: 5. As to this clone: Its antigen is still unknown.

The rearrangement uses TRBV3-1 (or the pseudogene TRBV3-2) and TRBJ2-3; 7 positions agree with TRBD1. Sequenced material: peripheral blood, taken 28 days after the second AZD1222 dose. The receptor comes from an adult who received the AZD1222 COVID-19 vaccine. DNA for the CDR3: TGTGCCAGCAGCCAAGACGGGCAGGGGGACACAGATACGCAGTATTTT. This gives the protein CASSQDGQGDTDTQYF.